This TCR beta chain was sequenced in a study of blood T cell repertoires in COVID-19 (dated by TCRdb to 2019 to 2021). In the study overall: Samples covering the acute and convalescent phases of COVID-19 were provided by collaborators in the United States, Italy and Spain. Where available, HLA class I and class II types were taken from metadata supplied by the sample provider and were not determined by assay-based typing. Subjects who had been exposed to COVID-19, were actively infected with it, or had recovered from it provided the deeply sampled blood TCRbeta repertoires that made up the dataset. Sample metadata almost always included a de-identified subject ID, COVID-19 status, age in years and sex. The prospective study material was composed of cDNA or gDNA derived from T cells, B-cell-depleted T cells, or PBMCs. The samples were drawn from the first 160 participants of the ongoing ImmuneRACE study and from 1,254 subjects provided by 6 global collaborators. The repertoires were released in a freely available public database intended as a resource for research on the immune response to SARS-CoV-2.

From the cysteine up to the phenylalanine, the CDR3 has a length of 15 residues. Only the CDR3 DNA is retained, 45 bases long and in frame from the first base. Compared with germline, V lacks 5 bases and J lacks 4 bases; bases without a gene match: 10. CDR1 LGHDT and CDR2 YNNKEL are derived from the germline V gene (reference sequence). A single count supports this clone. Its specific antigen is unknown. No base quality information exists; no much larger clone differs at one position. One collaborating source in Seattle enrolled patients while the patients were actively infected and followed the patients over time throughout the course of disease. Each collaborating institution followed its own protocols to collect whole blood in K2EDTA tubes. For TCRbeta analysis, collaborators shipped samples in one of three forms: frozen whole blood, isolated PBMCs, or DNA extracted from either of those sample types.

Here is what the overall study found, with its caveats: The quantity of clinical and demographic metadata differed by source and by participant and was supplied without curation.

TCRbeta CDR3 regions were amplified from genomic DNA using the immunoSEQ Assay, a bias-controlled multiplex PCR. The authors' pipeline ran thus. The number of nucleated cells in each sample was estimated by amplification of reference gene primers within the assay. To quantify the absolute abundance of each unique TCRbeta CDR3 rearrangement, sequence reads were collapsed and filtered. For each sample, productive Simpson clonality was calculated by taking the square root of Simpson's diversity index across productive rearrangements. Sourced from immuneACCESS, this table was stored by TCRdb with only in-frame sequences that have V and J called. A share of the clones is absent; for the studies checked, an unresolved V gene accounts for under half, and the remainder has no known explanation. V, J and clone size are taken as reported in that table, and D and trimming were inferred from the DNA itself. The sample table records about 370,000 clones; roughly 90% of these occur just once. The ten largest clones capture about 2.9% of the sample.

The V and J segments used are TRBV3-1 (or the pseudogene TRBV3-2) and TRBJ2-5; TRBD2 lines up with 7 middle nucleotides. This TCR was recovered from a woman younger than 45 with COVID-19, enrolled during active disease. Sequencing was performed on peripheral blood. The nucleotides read TGTGCCAGCAGCAGCGGAGGGAGCGGGGCAGAGACCCAGTACTTC. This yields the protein CASSSGGSGAETQYF.